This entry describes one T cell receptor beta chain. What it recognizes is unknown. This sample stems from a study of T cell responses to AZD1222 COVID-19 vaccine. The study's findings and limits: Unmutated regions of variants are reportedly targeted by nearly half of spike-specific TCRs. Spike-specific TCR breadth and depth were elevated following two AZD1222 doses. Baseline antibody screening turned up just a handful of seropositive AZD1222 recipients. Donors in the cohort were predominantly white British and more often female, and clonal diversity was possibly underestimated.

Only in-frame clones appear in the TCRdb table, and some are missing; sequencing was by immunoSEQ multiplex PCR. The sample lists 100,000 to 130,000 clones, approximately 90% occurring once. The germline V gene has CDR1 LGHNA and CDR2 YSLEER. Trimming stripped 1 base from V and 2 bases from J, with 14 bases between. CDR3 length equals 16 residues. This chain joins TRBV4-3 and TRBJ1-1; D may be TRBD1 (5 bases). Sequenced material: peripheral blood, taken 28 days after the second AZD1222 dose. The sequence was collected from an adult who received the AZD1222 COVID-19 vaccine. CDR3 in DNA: TGCGCCAGCAGCCAAGCCCCTGGGACCTCCAACACTGAAGCTTTCTTT. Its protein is CASSQAPGTSNTEAFF.